This entry features one T cell receptor beta chain sequence. These data are taken from a study of blood T cell repertoires in COVID-19. In the study overall: Acute and convalescent COVID-19 specimens originated in the United States, Italy and Spain. PBMCs, B-cell-depleted T cells, or T cells provided the cDNA or gDNA that made up the material.

Study processing details: For nucleated cells, counts were estimated from reference gene primer amplification. Repertoires were generated with immunoSEQ multiplex PCR, while TCRdb's copy carries only in-frame clones and drops some. V and J calls and clone size come straight from that table; D and trimming were deduced from the DNA. The sample has about 140,000 clones, around 86% seen once. Germline loops: CDR1 SGDLS, CDR2 YYNGEE. This CDR3 is built from 15 residues. With V trimmed by 3 bases and J by 3 bases, 5 bases remained unmatched. The source of this sequence is a man aged 45-65 years with active COVID-19. This chain connects TRBV9 to TRBJ2-3, with TRBD1 matching over 9 bases. The sequenced material came from peripheral blood. The CDR3 DNA reads as TGTGCCAGCAGCGAGAGGACAGGGGTGACAGATACGCAGTATTTT. Its translation is CASSERTGVTDTQYF.